This section outlines one T cell receptor (beta chain) sequence together with its context. The antigen remains undetermined. The data were produced by immunoSEQ multiplex PCR, yet TCRdb's version contains in-frame clones alone and is incomplete. The sample includes fewer than 55,000 clones, approximately 80% of them seen just once. Focal radiation with ipilimumab CTLA-4 blockade was given to patients with chemo-refractory metastatic non-small-cell lung cancer. Trimming took 5 bases from V and 5 from J; bases not matched to a gene: 16. The CDR3 has 17 amino acids. Germline V gives CDR1 MDHEN, CDR2 SYDVKM. This entry comes from a study of radiotherapy plus CTLA-4 blockade in lung cancer. Study details: Objective response was observed in roughly 20% of patients, and disease control in roughly 31%.

Study outcomes and limitations: Reported findings show early blood T cell clone dynamics, with interferon-beta, best predicted response. There was expansion of tumor-derived TCR clones in blood after radiotherapy plus ipilimumab.

The chain couples TRBV28 to TRBJ2-7; 9 bases agree with TRBD2. The sample in question was peripheral blood, obtained from a patient treated with radiotherapy plus ipilimumab. The TCR sequence derives from a human donor with non-small cell lung cancer whose response to radiotherapy plus ipilimumab could not be evaluated. CDR3 nucleotides: TGTGCCAGCAGTCGCCTAGGGGTATCTAGCGGGACGCACGAGCAGTACTTC. Its translation: CASSRLGVSSGTHEQYF.